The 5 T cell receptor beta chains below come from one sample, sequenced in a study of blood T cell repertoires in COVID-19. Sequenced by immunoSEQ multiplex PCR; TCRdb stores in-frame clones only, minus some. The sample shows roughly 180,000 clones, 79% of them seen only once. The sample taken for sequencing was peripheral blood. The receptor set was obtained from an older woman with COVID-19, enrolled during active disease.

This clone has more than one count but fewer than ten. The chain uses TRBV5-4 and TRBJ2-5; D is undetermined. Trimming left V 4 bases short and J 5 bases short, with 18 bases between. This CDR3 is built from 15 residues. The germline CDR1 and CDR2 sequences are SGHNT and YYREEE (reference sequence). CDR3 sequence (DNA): TGTGCCAGCAGCCCCTCAACTCATTCGGTGGAGACCCAGTACTTC. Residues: CASSPSTHSVETQYF.

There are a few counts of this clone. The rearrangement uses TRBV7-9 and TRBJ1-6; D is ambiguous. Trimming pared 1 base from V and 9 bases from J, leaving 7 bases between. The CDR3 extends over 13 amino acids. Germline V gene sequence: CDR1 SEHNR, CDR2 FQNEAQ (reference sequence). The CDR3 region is CASSLGDTSPLHF. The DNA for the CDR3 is TGTGCCAGCAGCTTAGGAGACACTTCACCCCTCCACTTT.

CDR3 region: CASSRAPRDRVREQYF. The CDR3 bases are TGTGCCAGCAGTCGAGCCCCCCGGGACAGGGTTCGCGAGCAGTACTTC. The V gene is TRBV28, the J gene TRBJ2-7, with 9 bases lining up with TRBD1. The CDR3 has 16 amino acids. The germline gives CDR1 MDHEN, CDR2 SYDVKM. V shed 5 bases, J shed 6 bases, and the junction held 14 bases outside the gene matches.

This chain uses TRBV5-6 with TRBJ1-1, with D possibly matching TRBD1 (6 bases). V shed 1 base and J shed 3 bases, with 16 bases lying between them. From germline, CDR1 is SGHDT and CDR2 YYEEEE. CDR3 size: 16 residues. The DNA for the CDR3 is TGTGCCAGCAGCTTGATGGGGGGGCGCTGGGACACTGAAGCTTTCTTT. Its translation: CASSLMGGRWDTEAFF.

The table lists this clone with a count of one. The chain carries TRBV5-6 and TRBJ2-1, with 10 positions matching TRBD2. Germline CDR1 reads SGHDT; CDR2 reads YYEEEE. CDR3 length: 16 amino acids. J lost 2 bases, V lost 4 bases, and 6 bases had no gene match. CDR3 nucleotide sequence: TGTGCCAGCAGCACTTCTCTAGCGGGAGCCTACAATGAGCAGTTCTTC. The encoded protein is CASSTSLAGAYNEQFF.